These 25 T cell receptor beta chains originate from one sample sequenced in a study of T cell responses to AZD1222 COVID-19 vaccine. Measured with immunoSEQ multiplex PCR; TCRdb has only the in-frame clones, and not every one. The sample includes roughly 140,000 clones, 75% to 90% of them seen just once. Sequencing was performed on peripheral blood, taken 28 days after the second AZD1222 dose. The receptors were gathered from an adult who received the AZD1222 COVID-19 vaccine.

This chain links TRBV28 with TRBJ2-7, with a possible D match to TRBD2 (5 bases). V was cut by 4 bases and J by 6 bases, with 10 bases left in between. CDR3 size: 12 residues. The V gene's germline CDR1 is MDHEN and CDR2 SYDVKM. The CDR3 loop reads CASSSDRGEQYF. The CDR3 coding sequence is TGTGCCAGCAGTTCAGACCGGGGCGAGCAGTACTTC.

V usage is TRBV18 and J usage is TRBJ1-1; possible D gene TRBD1, 5 bases. The V end lost 6 bases, the J end lost 5 bases, and 7 bases lay between the germline ends. This CDR3 has 11 amino acids. CDR1 and CDR2 from the germline V gene are KGHSH and LQKENI. The CDR3: CASSPGTEAFF. CDR3 DNA: TGTGCCAGCTCGCCAGGGACTGAAGCTTTCTTT.

The CDR3 nucleotides are TGTGCCAGCAGGTGGCAGAGTAATGAAAAACTGTTTTTT. This gives the protein CASRWQSNEKLFF. The genes are TRBV2 and TRBJ1-4; D not certain. Germline V CDR1 and CDR2: SNHLY, FYNNEI. The CDR3 covers 13 residues. Trimming took 6 bases from V and 4 from J, leaving 9 bases between them.

The gene calls are TRBV7-8 and TRBJ1-5; perhaps TRBD1 as D (5 bases). The CDR3 has 14 residues. The germline V and J ends were trimmed by 3 bases and 4 bases, with 10 bases remaining between them. CDR1 is SGHVS, CDR2 FQNEAQ, per germline. In nucleotides, the CDR3 is TGTGCCAGCAGCTTGGCAGGGCTGAATCAGCCCCAGCATTTT. Protein product: CASSLAGLNQPQHF.

This rearrangement joins TRBV6-4 to TRBJ2-3, with D maybe TRBD2 (6 bases). CDR1 is MRHNA, CDR2 SNTAGT, per germline. Trimming shortened V by 3 bases and J by 5 bases, and 9 bases separated the two germline ends. The CDR3 spans 13 residues. The CDR3 DNA is TGTGCCAGCAGTGAAGCGGGCGAAGATACGCAGTATTTT. Translated: CASSEAGEDTQYF.

This chain links TRBV5-4 with TRBJ2-3, with D hard to call. The germline V gene encodes CDR1 SGHNT and CDR2 YYREEE (reference sequence). This CDR3 region has 13 residues. The V gene lost 3 bases and the J gene lost 1 base, with 6 bases spanning the gap. CDR3 protein: CASSSVGTDTQYF. The CDR3 coding sequence is TGTGCCAGCAGCTCCGTCGGCACAGATACGCAGTATTTT.

The chain couples TRBV18 to TRBJ2-7, with D perhaps TRBD1 (7 bases). V lost 2 bases and J lost 6, with 14 bases in between. CDR1 is KGHSH and CDR2 is LQKENI in the germline V gene. The CDR3 is 14 residues long. CDR3 in amino acids: CASSPLEGAVEQYF. CDR3 nucleotide sequence: TGTGCCAGCTCACCATTGGAGGGGGCCGTCGAGCAGTACTTC.

The V call is TRBV18, the J call TRBJ2-1; D gene uncertain. CDR1 is KGHSH and CDR2 is LQKENI in the germline V gene. The CDR3 has 16 amino acids. Between the trimmed V and J ends, which lost 1 base and 0 bases, there was a span of 10 bases. CDR3 coding DNA: TGTGCCAGCTCACCACTAGCTCAGAGCTCCTACAATGAGCAGTTCTTC. It yields the protein CASSPLAQSSYNEQFF.

V usage is TRBV2 and J usage is TRBJ1-2, with D unresolved. The CDR3 contains 11 residues. Germline assignment: CDR1 SNHLY and CDR2 FYNNEI. The V end was cut by 6 bases, the J end by 4 bases, with 6 bases between. CDR3 in amino acids: CASSGSYGYTF. The CDR3 DNA follows: TGTGCCAGCAGCGGGAGCTATGGCTACACCTTC.

The chain uses TRBV3-1 (or the pseudogene TRBV3-2) and TRBJ2-2, with TRBD2 matching 7 bases. The trim removed 1 base at V and 5 bases at J, leaving 4 bases unmatched. Germline CDR1 LGHDT, CDR2 YNNKEL (reference sequence). The CDR3 consists of 15 residues. In DNA form, the CDR3 reads TGTGCCAGCAGCCAAGCGGGAGGTGGGACCGGGGAGCTGTTTTTT. Its translation: CASSQAGGGTGELFF.

The chain couples TRBV28 to TRBJ1-5; 7 bases are shared with TRBD1. The CDR3 length is 15 residues. Losses at the gene ends were 5 bases for V and 1 base for J; bases not matched to a gene: 5. The germline gives CDR1 MDHEN, CDR2 SYDVKM. CDR3 in DNA: TGTGCCAGCAGTGTAGGACAGGTGAGCAATCAGCCCCAGCATTTT. This gives the protein CASSVGQVSNQPQHF.

The chain uses TRBV2 and TRBJ1-1; D call uncertain. The CDR3 totals 13 residues. V lost 6 bases, J lost 3 bases, and 11 bases lay in between. Germline-derived CDR1 and CDR2 are SNHLY and FYNNEI. CDR3: CASSGQIYTEAFF. The CDR3, as DNA: TGTGCCAGCAGCGGGCAGATATACACTGAAGCTTTCTTT.

The chain has TRBV7-8 and TRBJ2-1; D gene unclear. This CDR3 spans 11 amino acids. Germline loops: CDR1 SGHVS, CDR2 FQNEAQ. V was pared by 5 bases and J by 10 bases, with 9 bases between. CDR3 bases: TGTGCCAGCAGCAGTTTAAGGGAGCAGTTCTTC. Its translation is CASSSLREQFF. The full variable domain, rest sourced from reference TRBV7-8 and TRBJ2-1, is GAGVSQSPRYKVAKRGQDVALRCDPISGHVSLFWYQQALGQGPEFLTYFQNEAQLDKSGLPSDRFFAERPEGSVSTLKIQRTQQEDSAVYLCASSSLREQFFGPGTRLTVL.

The count of this clone is one. J is TRBJ1-2 and V is TRBV27; 8 bases fit TRBD1. Per germline, CDR1 MNHEY and CDR2 SMNVEV (reference sequence). V dropped 5 bases and J dropped 2; count of bases not matched to a gene: 4. This CDR3 contains 14 residues. This CDR3 reads CASSPGTGNYGYTF. The DNA for the CDR3 is TGTGCCAGCAGTCCCGGGACAGGCAACTATGGCTACACCTTC.

V gene TRBV21-1 combines with J gene TRBJ2-1. TRBV21-1 is given as a pseudogene. There are 15 residues in the CDR3. Here the CDR3 DNA reads TGTGCCAGCAGCAAAGATTTTAAGGCTTACAATGAGCAGTTCTTC. Its protein is CASSKDFKAYNEQFF.

This clone was detected once. The chain links TRBV28 to TRBJ1-5; D unclear. Germline V lookup: CDR1 MDHEN, CDR2 SYDVKM. CDR3 size: 12 residues. Trimming removed 6 bases from V and 3 bases from J, with 6 bases in between. The CDR3 sequence is CASSVINQPQHF. In nucleotides, the CDR3 is TGTGCCAGCAGCGTCATCAATCAGCCCCAGCATTTT.

In DNA form, the CDR3 reads TGTGCCAGCAGCCCTACTAGCGGGAGCTACGAGCAGTACTTC. Translating gives CASSPTSGSYEQYF. V gene TRBV7-2 combines with J gene TRBJ2-7; 11 bases are shared with TRBD2. This CDR3 has 14 amino acids. Germline CDR1 and CDR2: SGHTA and FQGNSA. The V gene end was trimmed by 5 bases and the J gene end by 3 bases; junction bases not matched to a gene: 3.

The table lists this clone with a count of one. The CDR3 bases are TGTGCCAGCAGCCAAGCTACCTCTGGGGCCAACGTCCTGACTTTC. It codes for CASSQATSGANVLTF. This rearrangement joins TRBV3-1 (or the pseudogene TRBV3-2) to TRBJ2-6; D unclear. Trimming left V 1 base short and J 0 bases short, with 4 bases between. Germline V CDR1 and CDR2: LGHDT, YNNKEL (reference sequence). The length of the CDR3 is 15 residues.

The table lists this clone with a few counts. The chain is built from TRBV5-1 and TRBJ2-1, with D hard to call. The germline V gene encodes CDR1 SGHRS and CDR2 YFSETQ. Trimming took 3 bases from V and 4 from J, leaving 11 bases between them. This CDR3 contains 14 residues. The CDR3 nucleotides are TGCGCCAGCAGCTCTACCCCTAGGTACAATGAGCAGTTCTTC. Translation: CASSSTPRYNEQFF.

The V and J genes are TRBV3-1 (or the pseudogene TRBV3-2) and TRBJ2-5, with a tentative D call TRBD1 (6 bases). CDR1 and CDR2 (germline): LGHDT, YNNKEL (reference sequence). The CDR3 length is 14 residues. V shed 3 bases and J shed 5 bases, with 13 bases lying between them. The CDR3 sequence: CASSHGAGVETQYF. In DNA form, the CDR3 reads TGTGCCAGCAGCCACGGAGCAGGGGTCGAGACCCAGTACTTC.

This clone was found a few times. CDR3 nucleotides: TGTGCCAGCTCACCACCAGGAGACCGACGGGCATATGGCTACACCTTC. This translates into CASSPPGDRRAYGYTF. The V gene is TRBV18, the J gene TRBJ1-2; the D is unclear. The CDR3 has 16 amino acids. V was clipped by 0 bases and J by 5 bases, with 16 bases between them. CDR1 and CDR2 from the germline V gene are KGHSH and LQKENI. Combining the CDR3 with reference TRBV18 and TRBJ1-2 gives the whole variable domain NAGVMQNPRHLVRRRGQEARLRCSPMKGHSHVYWYRQLPEEGLKFMVYLQKENIIDESGMPKERFSAEFPKEGPSILRIQQVVRGDSAAYFCASSPPGDRRAYGYTFGSGTRLTVV.

CDR3 region: CASSQDAAGRSGYTF. The CDR3 nucleotides read TGTGCCAGCAGCCAAGATGCAGCAGGGCGGTCTGGCTACACCTTC. V gene TRBV14 combines with J gene TRBJ1-2; D is perhaps TRBD1 (5 bases). From germline, CDR1 is SGHDN and CDR2 FVKESK. The CDR3 has 15 residues. V shed 0 bases and J shed 7 bases, with 15 bases lying between them.

Only a few counts were recorded for this clone. The chain carries TRBV24-1 and TRBJ2-1, with 12 bases that match TRBD2. The CDR3 contains 16 residues. Germline CDR1 is KGHDR and CDR2 is SFDVKD. Trimming removed 3 bases from V and 7 bases from J; junction bases left unmatched: 6. The DNA of the CDR3 is TGTGCCACCAGTGATCCGACTAGCGGGAGCCGGAATGAGCAGTTCTTC. Its translation: CATSDPTSGSRNEQFF.

The chain joins TRBV9 to TRBJ1-1, with unresolved D. CDR3 length: 13 residues. V was trimmed by 1 base and J by 0 bases, leaving 4 bases between them. CDR1 is SGDLS, CDR2 YYNGEE, per germline. The chain's CDR3 is CASSVSVNTEAFF. Here the CDR3 DNA reads TGTGCCAGCAGCGTATCGGTGAACACTGAAGCTTTCTTT.

This clone came up once. In DNA, the CDR3 is TGTGCCAGCAGCTTAGGGCAGGGGGGAATCAATGAAAAACTGTTTTTT. Translating it yields CASSLGQGGINEKLFF. J is TRBJ1-4 and V is TRBV11-2; 7 bases are a match to TRBD1. Germline values: CDR1 SGHAT, CDR2 FQNNGV. The CDR3 contains 16 residues. J lost 5 bases, V lost 1 base, and 7 bases had no gene match.